These 31 T cell receptor beta chains were all obtained from the same sample, sequenced in a study of blood T cell repertoires in COVID-19. The repertoire was sequenced with immunoSEQ multiplex PCR; TCRdb's copy has only in-frame clones and lacks some. This table has roughly 54,000 clones, around nine tenths appearing once. Sequencing input: peripheral blood. These receptors all come from a woman in her sixties or seventies with COVID-19, enrolled during active disease.

This chain uses TRBV4-1 with TRBJ2-7; the D is unclear. This CDR3 has 13 amino acids. Trimming left V 0 bases short and J 4 bases short, with 7 bases between. Germline CDR1 and CDR2: MGHRA and YSYEKL. The CDR3 DNA is TGCGCCAGCAGCCAAGAGTCCCAATACGAGCAGTACTTC. This translates into CASSQESQYEQYF.

V is TRBV18 and J is TRBJ2-3; D remains unclear. This CDR3 spans 15 amino acids. From germline, CDR1 is KGHSH and CDR2 LQKENI. Trimming pared 4 bases from V and 3 bases from J, leaving 14 bases between. The CDR3 nucleotides read TGTGCCAGCTCACAAACGGCCCCGGAGACAGATACGCAGTATTTT. Translation: CASSQTAPETDTQYF.

This chain joins TRBV5-1 and TRBJ1-1; D uncertain. Germline V gene data show CDR1 as SGHRS and CDR2 as YFSETQ. V was pared by 0 bases and J by 8 bases, with 17 bases between. The CDR3 is made up of 15 amino acids. CDR3 DNA sequence: TGCGCCAGCAGCTTGGAGTTTGGAGGATTCGGGGAAGCTTTCTTT. It codes for CASSLEFGGFGEAFF. Full variable domain (missing parts from reference TRBV5-1 and TRBJ1-1): KAGVTQTPRYLIKTRGQQVTLSCSPISGHRSVSWYQQTPGQGLQFLFEYFSETQRNKGNFPGRFSGRQFSNSRSEMNVSTLELGDSALYLCASSLEFGGFGEAFFGQGTRLTVV.

The chain employs TRBV7-9 and TRBJ1-2; 7 nucleotides align to TRBD1. The V segment lost 5 bases and the J segment 1 base; nucleotides outside the gene matches: 7. CDR3 length equals 15 residues. CDR1 and CDR2 (germline): SEHNR, FQNEAQ (reference sequence). The CDR3 nucleotides are TGTGCCAGCAGCCATGACAGGGAATATAACTATGGCTACACCTTC. It specifies CASSHDREYNYGYTF.

CDR3 residues: CASSGLAGNTGELFF. In DNA, the CDR3 is TGTGCCAGCAGTGGTCTAGCGGGAAACACCGGGGAGCTGTTTTTT. The chain links TRBV2 to TRBJ2-2; TRBD2 agrees at 9 bases. Per germline, CDR1 SNHLY and CDR2 FYNNEI. V was clipped by 4 bases and J by 2 bases; unmatched bases: 2. CDR3 length equals 15 residues. The variable domain in full, completed from reference TRBV2 and TRBJ2-2, reads EPEVTQTPSHQVTQMGQEVILRCVPISNHLYFYWYRQILGQKVEFLVSFYNNEISEKSEIFDDQFSVERPDGSNFTLKIRSTKLEDSAMYFCASSGLAGNTGELFFGEGSRLTVL.

This clone was seen a single time. V is TRBV7-2 and J is TRBJ2-1; D remains ambiguous. This CDR3 is 13 amino acids long. The V gene lost 2 bases and the J gene lost 7 bases, with 9 bases spanning the gap. Per the germline V gene, CDR1 is SGHTA and CDR2 is FQGNSA. The CDR3: CASSLSLANEQFF. CDR3 in DNA: TGTGCCAGCAGCTTATCGTTGGCAAATGAGCAGTTCTTC.

The chain joins TRBV28 to TRBJ2-7, with 14 positions matching TRBD2. This CDR3 region has 16 residues. With 5 bases clipped from V and 5 bases from J, the junction kept 8 bases outside the gene matches. Germline V lookup: CDR1 MDHEN, CDR2 SYDVKM. The CDR3 loop reads CASSPPGLAGVHEQYF. CDR3 coding DNA: TGTGCCAGCAGTCCTCCGGGACTAGCGGGAGTCCACGAGCAGTACTTC. Variable domain in full (rest from reference TRBV28 and TRBJ2-7): DVKVTQSSRYLVKRTGEKVFLECVQDMDHENMFWYRQDPGLGLRLIYFSYDVKMKEKGDIPEGYSVSREKKERFSLILESASTNQTSMYLCASSPPGLAGVHEQYFGPGTRLTVT.

The J gene is TRBJ1-5, the V gene TRBV30; 7 bases line up with TRBD1. The V and J ends lost 0 bases and 5 bases, in that order; junction bases with no gene match: 4. The germline V gene encodes CDR1 GTSNPN and CDR2 SVGIG (reference sequence). The CDR3 length is 14 residues. The CDR3 loop reads CAWSVGRGDQPQHF. CDR3 nucleotide sequence: TGTGCCTGGAGTGTGGGCAGGGGGGATCAGCCCCAGCATTTT. The full variable domain, with the rest looked up from reference TRBV30 and TRBJ1-5, is SQTIHQWPATLVQPVGSPLSLECTVEGTSNPNLYWYRQAAGRGLQLLFYSVGIGQISSEVPQNLSASRPQDRQFILSSKKLLLSDSGFYLCAWSVGRGDQPQHFGDGTRLSIL.

CDR3 protein: CASSREDRGFTGELFF. Here the CDR3 DNA reads TGTGCCAGCAGCCGCGAGGACAGGGGCTTCACCGGGGAGCTGTTTTTT. This chain joins TRBV9 and TRBJ2-2; 9 positions match TRBD1. Trimming at V came to 4 bases and at J to 4 bases, leaving 8 bases not matched to a gene. The CDR3 spans 16 residues. Germline V gives CDR1 SGDLS, CDR2 YYNGEE.

The gene calls are TRBV5-1 and TRBJ1-5; TRBD1 agrees at 7 bases. Per the germline V gene, CDR1 is SGHRS and CDR2 is YFSETQ. Trimming cost V 0 bases and J 5 bases; bases outside gene matches: 5. The CDR3 runs 15 residues. CDR3 sequence: CASSLGTTGDQPQHF. DNA of the CDR3: TGCGCCAGCAGCTTGGGTACTACAGGGGATCAGCCCCAGCATTTT.

The V call is TRBV7-9, the J call TRBJ1-4; tentatively, D is TRBD1 (6 bases). Germline CDR1 SEHNR, CDR2 FQNEAQ (reference sequence). V dropped 3 bases and J dropped 8 bases, with 16 bases sitting between them. The CDR3 has 15 residues. The CDR3 nucleotides are TGTGCCAGCAGCTTGGGGGGGCAGGTTAAGGAAAAACTGTTTTTT. Translation gives CASSLGGQVKEKLFF.

The chain combines TRBV2 with TRBJ1-4; D not certain. The germline V and J ends were trimmed by 7 bases and 0 bases, with 12 bases remaining between them. Per germline, CDR1 SNHLY and CDR2 FYNNEI. The CDR3 runs 15 residues. CDR3 sequence (DNA): TGTGCCAGCACCCGGGGAGGGTCAACTAATGAAAAACTGTTTTTT. As protein: CASTRGGSTNEKLFF.

This clone has a single count. J is TRBJ2-1 and V is TRBV7-6; TRBD2 matches at 10 bases. The V gene's germline CDR1 is SGHVS and CDR2 FNYEAQ. Unmatched junction bases numbered 3, after V lost 4 bases and J lost 3 bases. This CDR3 comprises 15 residues. The CDR3 loop is CASSSLAGNYNEQFF. In DNA, the CDR3 is TGTGCCAGCAGCTCACTAGCGGGGAACTACAATGAGCAGTTCTTC.

CDR3 sequence reads: CASSGIGLEVNEQFF. The CDR3 coding sequence is TGTGCCAGCAGTGGAATCGGACTAGAGGTCAATGAGCAGTTCTTC. V and J are TRBV28 and TRBJ2-1; 7 bases map to TRBD2. Germline V CDR1 and CDR2: MDHEN, SYDVKM. This CDR3 has 15 amino acids. Trimming removed 5 bases from V and 6 bases from J; junction bases left unmatched: 10.

This clone was observed once. The chain is built from TRBV19 and TRBJ2-1; 9 positions match TRBD2. CDR3 length equals 14 residues. Trimming at V came to 3 bases and at J to 5 bases, leaving 2 bases not matched to a gene. Per germline, CDR1 LNHDA and CDR2 SQIVND (reference sequence). DNA of the CDR3: TGTGCCAGTAGTATTAGCGGGAGCAACAATGAGCAGTTCTTC. It specifies CASSISGSNNEQFF.

J is TRBJ2-7 and V is TRBV30; TRBD2 is a possible D gene (6 bases). CDR1 and CDR2 (germline): GTSNPN, SVGIG (reference sequence). V was shortened by 5 bases and J by 5 bases, with 19 bases between the two germline ends. The length of the CDR3 is 14 residues. Here the CDR3 DNA reads TGTGCCTGGTCACAGAGGGAGGAGGTCCACGAGCAGTACTTC. Its translation is CAWSQREEVHEQYF.

This sequence joins TRBV24-1 and TRBJ1-2; 8 positions agree with TRBD1. Per the germline V gene, CDR1 is KGHDR and CDR2 is SFDVKD. V trimming: 4 bases; J trimming: 4 bases; junction bases outside the gene matches: 10. The CDR3 runs to 16 residues. The CDR3 region has the DNA TGTGCCACCAGTGACTACAGGGGGGGTCGAAGCTATGGCTACACCTTC. Amino acid sequence: CATSDYRGGRSYGYTF.

This clone was recorded once. The rearrangement links TRBV2 to TRBJ1-5; maybe TRBD1 (6 bases). In germline, CDR1 is SNHLY, CDR2 FYNNEI. V shed 9 bases and J shed 7 bases, with 13 bases lying between them. CDR3 length: 12 amino acids. CDR3 DNA: TGTGCCAGTTCAGGCGGGGGCCAGCCCCAGCATTTT. This codes for CASSGGGQPQHF.

As concerns this clone: At one boundary the junction diverges from the germline segment, which might be a read error. The rearrangement links TRBV9 to TRBJ2-3; 10 bases are shared with TRBD2. This CDR3 contains 15 residues. Germline CDR1 is SGDLS and CDR2 is YYNGEE. The CDR3 nucleotides read TGTGCCAGCAGCGTAGAGGAACTAGCGGGATCTCCCTCGGTTTTT. Its protein product is CASSVEELAGSPSVF.

The V gene is TRBV27, the J gene TRBJ2-2; a possible D gene is TRBD1 (6 bases). CDR3 size: 17 residues. The V gene's germline CDR1 is MNHEY and CDR2 SMNVEV (reference sequence). Trimming stripped 5 bases from V and 0 bases from J, with 16 bases between. The CDR3 nucleotides are TGTGCCAGCAGTCTCTCTCCGGGACACGCGAACACCGGGGAGCTGTTTTTT. It yields the protein CASSLSPGHANTGELFF.

This clone was detected once. The chain has TRBV6-6 and TRBJ1-2, with D perhaps TRBD1 (5 bases). CDR1 and CDR2 (germline): MNHNY, SVGAGI (reference sequence). There are 14 residues in the CDR3. V lost 2 bases and J 7 bases, leaving 14 bases between the germline ends. CDR3 loop: CASSYGAVGGGYTF. The CDR3 nucleotides read TGTGCCAGCAGTTACGGAGCAGTCGGGGGTGGCTACACCTTC.

This chain joins TRBV11-2 and TRBJ2-5, with 8 bases matching TRBD1. The CDR3 contains 18 residues. The junction had 15 bases not matched to a gene; V was cut back by 2 bases and J by 4 bases. The germline V gene has CDR1 SGHAT and CDR2 FQNNGV. The CDR3 here is CASSLYRHTTGGGETQYF. CDR3 nucleotides: TGTGCCAGCAGCTTATACCGACACACAACAGGGGGTGGAGAGACCCAGTACTTC. The full variable domain, completed using reference TRBV11-2 and TRBJ2-5, is EAGVAQSPRYKIIEKRQSVAFWCNPISGHATLYWYQQILGQGPKLLIQFQNNGVVDDSQLPKDRFSAERLKGVDSTLKIQPAKLEDSAVYLCASSLYRHTTGGGETQYFGPGTRLLVL.

The chain joins TRBV25-1 to TRBJ2-5; TRBD1 matches at 7 bases. The CDR3 covers 13 residues. The germline V gene has CDR1 MGHDK and CDR2 SYGVNS. Trimming cost V 7 bases and J 1 base; bases outside gene matches: 3. The CDR3 is CASKGQLQETQYF. The CDR3 DNA follows: TGTGCCAGCAAGGGACAGCTCCAAGAGACCCAGTACTTC.

The rearrangement joins TRBV5-1 to TRBJ2-1; perhaps TRBD2 as D (5 bases). Germline CDR1 and CDR2: SGHRS and YFSETQ. This CDR3 is built from 16 residues. Trimming shortened V by 0 bases and J by 6 bases, and 16 bases separated the two germline ends. In nucleotides, the CDR3 is TGCGCCAGCAGCTTGGTACTAGGAGGTTTAGGCAATGAGCAGTTCTTC. Its translation: CASSLVLGGLGNEQFF.

In DNA, the CDR3 is TGTGCCAGCAGCGTACCGGGAGAGACCCAGTACTTC. Its protein is CASSVPGETQYF. This rearrangement joins TRBV9 to TRBJ2-5; no clear D gene. This CDR3 contains 12 residues. Germline assignment: CDR1 SGDLS and CDR2 YYNGEE. The V gene lost 1 base and the J gene lost 4 bases, with 5 bases spanning the gap. The whole variable domain, remainder taken from reference TRBV9 and TRBJ2-5, is DSGVTQTPKHLITATGQRVTLRCSPRSGDLSVYWYQQSLDQGLQFLIQYYNGEERAKGNILERFSAQQFPDLHSELNLSSLELGDSALYFCASSVPGETQYFGPGTRLLVL.

The chain combines TRBV28 with TRBJ1-6; 8 nucleotides align to TRBD1. Unmatched junction bases numbered 7, after V lost 10 bases and J lost 11 bases. The CDR3 sequence is 12 residues long. CDR1 and CDR2 (germline): MDHEN, SYDVKM. CDR3: CANGQGSTPLHF. The CDR3, as DNA: TGTGCCAACGGACAGGGTAGTACACCCCTCCACTTT.

V and J are TRBV5-1 and TRBJ1-1; D unresolved. This CDR3 comprises 15 residues. Germline values: CDR1 SGHRS, CDR2 YFSETQ. V shed 0 bases and J shed 7 bases, with 16 bases lying between them. DNA of the CDR3: TGCGCCAGCAGCTTGGATCCGGGTGCGAGGATTGAAGCTTTCTTT. Protein product: CASSLDPGARIEAFF.

The gene calls are TRBV9 and TRBJ2-1; maybe TRBD1 (5 bases). V gave up 3 bases and J gave up 9 bases, with 10 bases separating them. Per germline, CDR1 SGDLS and CDR2 YYNGEE. The CDR3 contains 12 residues. The CDR3 sequence is CASSAQGGEQFF. The CDR3, as DNA: TGTGCCAGCAGCGCGCAGGGCGGTGAGCAGTTCTTC.

The chain is built from TRBV10-3 and TRBJ2-7; D might be TRBD1 (6 bases). V was cut by 6 bases and J by 3 bases, with 15 bases left in between. The germline V gene encodes CDR1 ENHRY and CDR2 SYGVKD. This CDR3 is built from 14 residues. Here the CDR3 reads CAIRYRESSYEQYF. CDR3 DNA: TGTGCCATCAGATACAGGGAATCGAGCTACGAGCAGTACTTC.

The chain is built from TRBV7-9 and TRBJ2-1; D gene uncertain. The V gene lost 5 bases and the J gene lost 6 bases, with 8 bases spanning the gap. There are 12 residues in the CDR3. Germline CDR1 is SEHNR and CDR2 is FQNEAQ (reference sequence). CDR3 residues: CASSRPINEQFF. The CDR3 DNA sequence: TGTGCCAGCAGCCGTCCTATCAATGAGCAGTTCTTC.

This chain uses TRBV5-4 with TRBJ2-7; possible D gene TRBD2, 5 bases. CDR3 length: 15 residues. Germline V CDR1 and CDR2: SGHNT, YYREEE (reference sequence). The V end was cut by 0 bases, the J end by 0 bases, with 10 bases between. CDR3 sequence reads: CASSLGTGNSYEQYF. The CDR3 DNA is TGTGCCAGCAGCTTGGGGACTGGCAACTCCTACGAGCAGTACTTC.